Shown below are 18 T cell receptor beta chains from a single sample sequenced in a study of cytomegalovirus exposure and HLA in healthy donors. 13 Jbeta primers and 60 Vbeta primers were used for the PCR. This table comes from immunoSEQ multiplex PCR, and its TCRdb copy is limited to in-frame clones, with some not included. Here the sample spans about 91,000 clones, 85% to 90% being singletons. The sequencing input was PBMCs. Receptors originate from a young man in good health and CMV-seronegative.

The CDR3: CASSLVSGVGPYNEQFF. The DNA for the CDR3 is TGTGCCAGCAGCTTAGTTTCGGGAGTAGGACCCTACAATGAGCAGTTCTTC. The V call is TRBV7-2, the J call TRBJ2-1; D is possibly TRBD2 (6 bases). The CDR3 runs 17 residues. V shed 1 base and J shed 2 bases, with 15 bases lying between them. CDR1 and CDR2 (germline): SGHTA, FQGNSA.

The V and J genes are TRBV27 and TRBJ2-7; D may be TRBD2 (6 bases). Germline CDR1 MNHEY, CDR2 SMNVEV (reference sequence). This CDR3 comprises 14 residues. V lost 6 bases and J lost 3, with 15 bases in between. The CDR3 DNA reads TGTGCCAGCAGACGCGCCGGGAGCTTCTACGAGCAGTACTTC. The encoded protein is CASRRAGSFYEQYF.

J is TRBJ1-4 and V is TRBV7-6; tentatively, D is TRBD1 (6 bases). The CDR3 contains 14 residues. Germline V gives CDR1 SGHVS, CDR2 FNYEAQ. V was clipped by 3 bases and J by 4 bases, with 9 bases between them. CDR3 sequence reads: CASSLDSFNEKLFF. CDR3 bases: TGTGCCAGCAGCTTGGACAGCTTTAATGAAAAACTGTTTTTT. Supplemented by reference TRBV7-6 and TRBJ1-4, the full variable domain reads GAGVSQSPRYKVTKRGQDVALRCDPISGHVSLYWYRQALGQGPEFLTYFNYEAQQDKSGLPNDRFSAERPEGSISTLTIQRTEQRDSAMYRCASSLDSFNEKLFFGSGTQLSVL.

This clone was seen only a few times. The chain carries TRBV5-5 and TRBJ2-7, with 7 positions matching TRBD2. Germline V gene sequence: CDR1 SGHKS, CDR2 YYEKEE (reference sequence). V lost 4 bases, J lost 5 bases, and 6 bases stayed unmatched. There are 13 residues in the CDR3. CDR3 residues: CASSPRLAHEQYF. The DNA of the CDR3 is TGTGCCAGCAGCCCGCGACTAGCCCACGAGCAGTACTTC. The entire variable domain, with the rest obtained from reference TRBV5-5 and TRBJ2-7, is as follows: DAGVTQSPTHLIKTRGQQVTLRCSPISGHKSVSWYQQVLGQGPQFIFQYYEKEERGRGNFPDRFSARQFPNYSSELNVNALLLGDSALYLCASSPRLAHEQYFGPGTRLTVT.

The V gene is TRBV4-3, the J gene TRBJ2-7, with 8 bases that match TRBD2. The CDR3 contains 18 residues. V lost 1 base to trimming and J lost 2 bases; unmatched junction nucleotides: 13. The V gene's germline CDR1 is LGHNA and CDR2 YSLEER. Here the CDR3 reads CASSQASAPGGTAYEQYF. The DNA of the CDR3 is TGCGCCAGCAGCCAAGCCTCCGCCCCGGGGGGGACGGCCTACGAGCAGTACTTC.

The CDR3 loop is CASSLAMASGSQTQYF. DNA for the CDR3: TGTGCCAGCAGCTTAGCGATGGCTAGCGGGAGTCAGACCCAGTACTTC. The chain employs TRBV11-1 and TRBJ2-5; 10 bases are a match to TRBD2. Germline loops: CDR1 SGHAT, CDR2 FQDESV (reference sequence). The CDR3 consists of 16 residues. V shed 0 bases and J 6 bases; nucleotides not matched to a gene: 7.

The chain combines TRBV30 with TRBJ1-1; a possible D gene is TRBD1 (5 bases). Trimming cost V 0 bases and J 1 base, with 12 bases left between them. This CDR3 region has 15 residues. CDR1 and CDR2 from the germline V gene are GTSNPN and SVGIG (reference sequence). The CDR3 reads CAWSVGAWSNTEAFF. Written as DNA, the CDR3 is TGTGCCTGGAGTGTAGGGGCATGGTCGAACACTGAAGCTTTCTTT.

This clone appeared a single time. The chain couples TRBV6-6 to TRBJ2-3; D uncertain. Germline assignment: CDR1 MNHNY and CDR2 SVGAGI (reference sequence). The CDR3 runs to 14 residues. The V gene lost 6 bases and the J gene lost 1 base, with 11 bases spanning the gap. DNA of the CDR3: TGTGCCAGCAGCCCGACTCGCGGCACAGATACGCAGTATTTT. Translating gives CASSPTRGTDTQYF.

CDR3 sequence: CASSLGANEKLFF. In nucleotides, the CDR3 is TGCGCCAGCAGCTTGGGGGCGAATGAAAAACTGTTTTTT. The J gene is TRBJ1-4, the V gene TRBV5-1, with unresolved D. The CDR3 is 13 amino acids. CDR1 is SGHRS, CDR2 YFSETQ, per germline. Trimming stripped 0 bases from V and 5 bases from J, with 5 bases between.

The chain is built from TRBV15 and TRBJ1-5; D is ambiguous. The V end lost 0 bases, the J end lost 4 bases, and 7 bases lay between the germline ends. This CDR3 region has 14 residues. Germline-derived CDR1 and CDR2 are LNHNV and YYDKDF (reference sequence). In DNA, the CDR3 is TGTGCCACCAGCAGAGATATGGAGAATCAGCCCCAGCATTTT. Translated, it gives CATSRDMENQPQHF.

The rearrangement uses TRBV7-2 and TRBJ2-7; 9 bases are shared with TRBD1. The ends lost 4 bases at V and 2 bases at J; junction bases unmatched: 6. The V gene's germline CDR1 is SGHTA and CDR2 FQGNSA. The CDR3 is made up of 15 amino acids. CDR3 sequence: CASSSGGTGPYEQYF. The CDR3 coding sequence is TGTGCCAGCAGCTCCGGAGGGACAGGGCCCTACGAGCAGTACTTC. The complete variable domain, with remaining parts taken from reference TRBV7-2 and TRBJ2-7, reads GAGVSQSPSNKVTEKGKDVELRCDPISGHTALYWYRQSLGQGLEFLIYFQGNSAPDKSGLPSDRFSAERTGGSVSTLTIQRTQQEDSAVYLCASSSGGTGPYEQYFGPGTRLTVT.

This chain links TRBV2 with TRBJ1-4; TRBD1 matches at 9 bases. The CDR3 is made up of 14 amino acids. The ends lost 8 bases at V and 8 bases at J; junction bases unmatched: 9. Germline-derived CDR1 and CDR2 are SNHLY and FYNNEI. This CDR3 is CASGLRTGEEKLFF. The DNA of the CDR3 is TGTGCCAGCGGCCTCCGGACAGGGGAAGAAAAACTGTTTTTT.

The V gene is TRBV27, the J gene TRBJ2-7, with D maybe TRBD1 (5 bases). The CDR3 has 15 amino acids. The V gene's germline CDR1 is MNHEY and CDR2 SMNVEV (reference sequence). The germline V and J ends were trimmed by 3 bases and 3 bases, with 15 bases remaining between them. Here the CDR3 DNA reads TGTGCCAGCAGTTTGGGGCCGAGACCCCTCTACGAGCAGTACTTC. Translation: CASSLGPRPLYEQYF.

The genes are TRBV6-5 and TRBJ1-1; D is perhaps TRBD1 (5 bases). CDR3 length equals 15 residues. Trimming took 0 bases from V and 5 from J, leaving 13 bases between them. Germline V CDR1 and CDR2: MNHEY, SVGAGI. The chain's CDR3 is CASSYSRAPGTEAFF. The CDR3 coding sequence is TGTGCCAGCAGTTACTCACGGGCTCCAGGGACTGAAGCTTTCTTT.

The rearrangement links TRBV28 to TRBJ1-2; D is perhaps TRBD1 (6 bases). Trimming removed 5 bases at V and 10 bases at J, with 14 bases between. Germline V CDR1 and CDR2: MDHEN, SYDVKM. The CDR3 is 12 residues long. The CDR3 spells CASSLFQGSYTF. The DNA for the CDR3 is TGTGCCAGCAGTCTTTTTCAGGGGTCCTACACCTTC.

The chain carries TRBV2 and TRBJ1-1, with D tentatively TRBD1 (6 bases). With 4 bases removed from V and 12 bases from J, the gap between germline ends came to 12 bases. Germline V gives CDR1 SNHLY, CDR2 FYNNEI. The CDR3 is made up of 11 amino acids. CDR3 amino acids: CASSVRGGSFF. The CDR3 DNA reads TGTGCCAGCAGTGTCAGGGGAGGGTCTTTCTTT.

J is TRBJ1-4 and V is TRBV4-3, with TRBD1 matching over 7 bases. Germline V gene lookup returns CDR1 LGHNA and CDR2 YSLEER. The CDR3 has 15 amino acids. V gave up 5 bases and J gave up 7 bases; unmatched junction bases: 10. Written as DNA, the CDR3 is TGCGCCAGCAGCTACGGACAGGCGCGGAGTGAAAAACTGTTTTTT. This gives the protein CASSYGQARSEKLFF.

The chain carries TRBV5-6 and TRBJ1-1, with D possibly TRBD1 on 5 matching bases. Germline values: CDR1 SGHDT, CDR2 YYEEEE. The CDR3 extends over 13 amino acids. V lost 5 bases and J 6 bases, leaving 14 bases between the germline ends. CDR3 DNA sequence: TGTGCCAGCAGATCGACAGTGTCTCCTGAAGCTTTCTTT. It codes for CASRSTVSPEAFF.